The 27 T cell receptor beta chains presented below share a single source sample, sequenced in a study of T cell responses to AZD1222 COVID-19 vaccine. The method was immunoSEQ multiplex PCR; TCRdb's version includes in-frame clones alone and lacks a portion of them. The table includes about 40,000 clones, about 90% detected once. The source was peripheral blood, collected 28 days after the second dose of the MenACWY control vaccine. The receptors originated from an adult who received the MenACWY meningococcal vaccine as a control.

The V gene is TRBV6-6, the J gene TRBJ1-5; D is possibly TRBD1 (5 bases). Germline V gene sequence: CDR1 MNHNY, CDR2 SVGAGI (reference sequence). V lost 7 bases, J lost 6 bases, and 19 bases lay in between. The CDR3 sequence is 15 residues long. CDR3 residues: CASTGWRGRGQPQHF. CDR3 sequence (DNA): TGTGCCAGCACCGGTTGGAGGGGTCGCGGTCAGCCCCAGCATTTT.

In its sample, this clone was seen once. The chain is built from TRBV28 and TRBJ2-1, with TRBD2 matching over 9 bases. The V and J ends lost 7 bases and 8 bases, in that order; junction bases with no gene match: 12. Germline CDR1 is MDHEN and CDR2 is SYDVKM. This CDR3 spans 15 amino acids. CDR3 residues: CASTPAGGPSDEQFF. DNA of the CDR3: TGTGCCAGCACCCCCGCGGGAGGGCCCTCCGATGAGCAGTTCTTC.

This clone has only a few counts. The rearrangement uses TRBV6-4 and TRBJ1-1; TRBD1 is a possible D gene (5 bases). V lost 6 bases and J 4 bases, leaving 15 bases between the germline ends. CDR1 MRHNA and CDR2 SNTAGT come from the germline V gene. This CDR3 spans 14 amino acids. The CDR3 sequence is CASSAFSRGTEAFF. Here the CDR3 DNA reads TGTGCCAGCAGCGCCTTCTCGAGGGGCACTGAAGCTTTCTTT.

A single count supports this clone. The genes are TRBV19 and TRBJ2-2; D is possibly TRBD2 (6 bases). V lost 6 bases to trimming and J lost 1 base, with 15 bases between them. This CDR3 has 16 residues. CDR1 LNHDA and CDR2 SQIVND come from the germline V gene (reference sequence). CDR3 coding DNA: TGTGCCAGTAGGCCCCGACGGCGGGAGAACACCGGGGAGCTGTTTTTT. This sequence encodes CASRPRRRENTGELFF. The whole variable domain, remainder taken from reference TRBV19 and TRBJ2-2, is DGGITQSPKYLFRKEGQNVTLSCEQNLNHDAMYWYRQDPGQGLRLIYYSQIVNDFQKGDIAEGYSVSREKKESFPLTVTSAQKNPTAFYLCASRPRRRENTGELFFGEGSRLTVL.

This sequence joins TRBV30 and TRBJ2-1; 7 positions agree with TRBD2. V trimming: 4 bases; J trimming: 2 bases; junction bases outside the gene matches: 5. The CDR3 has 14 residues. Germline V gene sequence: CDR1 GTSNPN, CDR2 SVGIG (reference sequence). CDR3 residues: CAWTVAGPYNEQFF. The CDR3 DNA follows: TGTGCCTGGACAGTAGCGGGTCCCTACAATGAGCAGTTCTTC.

CDR3 residues: CSVAGQATDNEQFF. CDR3 nucleotide sequence: TGCAGCGTCGCCGGACAGGCCACAGACAATGAGCAGTTCTTC. The chain has TRBV29-1 and TRBJ2-1; 7 bases align to TRBD1. Losses at the gene ends were 6 bases for V and 5 bases for J; bases not matched to a gene: 10. The length of the CDR3 is 14 residues. Germline CDR1 reads SQVTM; CDR2 reads ANQGSEA.

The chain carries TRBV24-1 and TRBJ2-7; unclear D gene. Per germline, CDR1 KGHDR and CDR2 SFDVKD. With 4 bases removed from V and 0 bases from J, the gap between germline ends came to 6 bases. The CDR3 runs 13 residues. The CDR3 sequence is CATSEAFSYEQYF. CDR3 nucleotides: TGTGCCACCAGTGAGGCATTCTCCTACGAGCAGTACTTC.

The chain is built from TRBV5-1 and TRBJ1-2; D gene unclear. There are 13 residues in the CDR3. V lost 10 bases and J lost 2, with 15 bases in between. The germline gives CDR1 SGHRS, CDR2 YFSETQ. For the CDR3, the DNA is TGCGCCTTACAAATGGGAGGGAACTATGGCTACACCTTC. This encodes CALQMGGNYGYTF.

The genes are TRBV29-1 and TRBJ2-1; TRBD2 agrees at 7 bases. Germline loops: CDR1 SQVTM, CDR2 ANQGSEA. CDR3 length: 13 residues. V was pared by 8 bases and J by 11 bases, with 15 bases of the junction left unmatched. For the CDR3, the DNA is TGCAGCCAACAACTAGGAGGGAGGGGTCAGCAGTTCTTC. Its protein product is CSQQLGGRGQQFF.

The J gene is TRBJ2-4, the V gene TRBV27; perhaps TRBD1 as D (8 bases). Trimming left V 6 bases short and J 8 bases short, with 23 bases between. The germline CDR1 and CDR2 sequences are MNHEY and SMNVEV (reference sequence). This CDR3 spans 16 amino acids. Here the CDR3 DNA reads TGTGCCAGCAGCCCGATCACCCGCGGGGGACAGGACATTCAGTACTTC. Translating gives CASSPITRGGQDIQYF.

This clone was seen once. The CDR3 DNA sequence: TGTGCCAGCAGGTGGCGGACCAACACAGATACGCAGTATTTT. Amino acid sequence: CASRWRTNTDTQYF. This sequence joins TRBV2 and TRBJ2-3; D is unclear. Looked up from germline, CDR1 is SNHLY and CDR2 is FYNNEI. Trimming stripped 6 bases from V and 2 bases from J, with 12 bases between. The CDR3 is 14 amino acids.

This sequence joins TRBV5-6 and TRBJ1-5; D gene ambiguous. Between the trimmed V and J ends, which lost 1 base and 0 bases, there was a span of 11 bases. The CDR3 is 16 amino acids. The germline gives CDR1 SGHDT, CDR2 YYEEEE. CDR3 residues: CASSLTVPYSNQPQHF. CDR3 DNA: TGTGCCAGCAGCTTGACAGTTCCCTATAGCAATCAGCCCCAGCATTTT.

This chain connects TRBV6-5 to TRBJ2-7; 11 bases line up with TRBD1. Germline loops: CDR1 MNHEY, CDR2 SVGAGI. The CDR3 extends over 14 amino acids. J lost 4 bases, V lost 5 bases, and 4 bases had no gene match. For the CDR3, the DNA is TGTGCCAGCAGTAGGACAGGGGGCCCATACGAGCAGTACTTC. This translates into CASSRTGGPYEQYF.

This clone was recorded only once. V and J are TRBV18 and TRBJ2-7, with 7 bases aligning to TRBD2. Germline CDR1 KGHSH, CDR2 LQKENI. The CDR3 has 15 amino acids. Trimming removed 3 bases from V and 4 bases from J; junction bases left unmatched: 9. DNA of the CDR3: TGTGCCAGCTCACCCGGGAAGGGAGGGACGTACGAGCAGTACTTC. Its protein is CASSPGKGGTYEQYF.

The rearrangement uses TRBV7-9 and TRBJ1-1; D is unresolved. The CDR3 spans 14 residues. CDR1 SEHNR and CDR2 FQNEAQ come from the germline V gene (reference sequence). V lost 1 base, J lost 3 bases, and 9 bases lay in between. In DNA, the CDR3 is TGTGCCAGCAGCTTAGGCGGCAGCTACACTGAAGCTTTCTTT. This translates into CASSLGGSYTEAFF.

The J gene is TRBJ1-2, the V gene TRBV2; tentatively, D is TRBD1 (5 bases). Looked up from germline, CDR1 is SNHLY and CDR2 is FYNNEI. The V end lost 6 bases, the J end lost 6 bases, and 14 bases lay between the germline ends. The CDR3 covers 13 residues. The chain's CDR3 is CASRAGTTNGYTF. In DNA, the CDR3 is TGTGCCAGCAGGGCAGGGACGACAAATGGCTACACCTTC.

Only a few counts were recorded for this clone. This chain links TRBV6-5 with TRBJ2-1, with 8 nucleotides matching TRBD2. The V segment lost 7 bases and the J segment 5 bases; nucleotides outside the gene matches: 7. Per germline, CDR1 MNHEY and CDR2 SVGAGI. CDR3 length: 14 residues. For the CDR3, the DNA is TGTGCCAGCACGAGCGGGAGTGACCACAATGAGCAGTTCTTC. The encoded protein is CASTSGSDHNEQFF.

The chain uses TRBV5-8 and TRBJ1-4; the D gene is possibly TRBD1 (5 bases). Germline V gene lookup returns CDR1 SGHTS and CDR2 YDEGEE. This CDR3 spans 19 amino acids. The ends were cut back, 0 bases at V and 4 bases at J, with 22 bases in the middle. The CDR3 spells CASSLGLVYGDDNNEKLFF. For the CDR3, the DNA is TGTGCCAGCAGCTTGGGCCTCGTATATGGGGACGATAATAATGAAAAACTGTTTTTT.

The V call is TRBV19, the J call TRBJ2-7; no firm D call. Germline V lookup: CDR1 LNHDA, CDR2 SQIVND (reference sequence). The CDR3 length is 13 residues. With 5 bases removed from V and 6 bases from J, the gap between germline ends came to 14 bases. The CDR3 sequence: CASSLSTGVEQYF. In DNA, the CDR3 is TGTGCCAGTAGTCTTAGTACCGGCGTCGAGCAGTACTTC.

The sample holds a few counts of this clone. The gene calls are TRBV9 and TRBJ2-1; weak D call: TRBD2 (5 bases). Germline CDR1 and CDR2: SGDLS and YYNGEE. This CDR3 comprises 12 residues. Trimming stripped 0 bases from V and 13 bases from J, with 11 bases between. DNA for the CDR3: TGTGCCAGCAGCGTAGAAGAGCGGACTCAGTTCTTC. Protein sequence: CASSVEERTQFF. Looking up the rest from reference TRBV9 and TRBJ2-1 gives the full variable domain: DSGVTQTPKHLITATGQRVTLRCSPRSGDLSVYWYQQSLDQGLQFLIQYYNGEERAKGNILERFSAQQFPDLHSELNLSSLELGDSALYFCASSVEERTQFFGPGTRLTVL.

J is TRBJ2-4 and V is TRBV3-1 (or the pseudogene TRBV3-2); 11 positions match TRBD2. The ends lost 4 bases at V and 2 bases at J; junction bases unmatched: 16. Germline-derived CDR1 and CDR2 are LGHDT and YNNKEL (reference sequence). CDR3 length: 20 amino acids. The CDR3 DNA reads TGTGCCAGCAGCCGAACCTTAGCGGGAGGGCCTGTGGGGTCCAAAAACATTCAGTACTTC. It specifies CASSRTLAGGPVGSKNIQYF.

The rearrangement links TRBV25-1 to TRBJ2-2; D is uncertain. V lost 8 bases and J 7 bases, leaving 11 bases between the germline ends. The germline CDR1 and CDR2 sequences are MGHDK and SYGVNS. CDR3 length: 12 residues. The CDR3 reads CASAVELGELFF. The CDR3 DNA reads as TGTGCCAGCGCCGTTGAGCTCGGGGAGCTGTTTTTT.

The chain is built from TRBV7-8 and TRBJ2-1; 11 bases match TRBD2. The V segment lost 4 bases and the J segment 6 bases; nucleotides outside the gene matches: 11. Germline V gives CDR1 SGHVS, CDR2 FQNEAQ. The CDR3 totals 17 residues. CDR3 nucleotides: TGTGCCAGCAGCTCATTTGGGACTAGCGGAGGGGGCAATGAGCAGTTCTTC. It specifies CASSSFGTSGGGNEQFF.

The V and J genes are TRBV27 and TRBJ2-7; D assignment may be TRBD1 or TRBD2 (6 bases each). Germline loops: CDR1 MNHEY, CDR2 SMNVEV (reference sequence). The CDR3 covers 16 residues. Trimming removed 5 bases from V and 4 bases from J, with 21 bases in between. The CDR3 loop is CASSLLSSGAGYEQYF. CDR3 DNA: TGTGCCAGCAGTCTGCTCTCGTCGGGGGCAGGGTACGAGCAGTACTTC.

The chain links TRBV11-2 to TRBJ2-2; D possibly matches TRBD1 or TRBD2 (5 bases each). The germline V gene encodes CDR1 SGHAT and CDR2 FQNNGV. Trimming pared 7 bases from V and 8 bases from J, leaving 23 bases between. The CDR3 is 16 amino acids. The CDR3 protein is CASTHRRDLGLGELFF. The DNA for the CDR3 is TGTGCCAGCACGCATCGCAGGGACCTTGGACTGGGGGAGCTGTTTTTT.

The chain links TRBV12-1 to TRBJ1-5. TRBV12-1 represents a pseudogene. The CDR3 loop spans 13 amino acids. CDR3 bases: TGTGCCAGCGCCATGGTTGACAATCAGCCCCAGCATTTT. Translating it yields CASAMVDNQPQHF.

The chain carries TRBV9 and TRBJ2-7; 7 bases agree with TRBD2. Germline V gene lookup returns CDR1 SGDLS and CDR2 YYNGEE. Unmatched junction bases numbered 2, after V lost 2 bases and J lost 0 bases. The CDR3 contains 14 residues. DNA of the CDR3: TGTGCCAGCAGCGTCGGGGGGAGCTCCTACGAGCAGTACTTC. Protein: CASSVGGSSYEQYF. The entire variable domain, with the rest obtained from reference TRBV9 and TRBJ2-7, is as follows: DSGVTQTPKHLITATGQRVTLRCSPRSGDLSVYWYQQSLDQGLQFLIQYYNGEERAKGNILERFSAQQFPDLHSELNLSSLELGDSALYFCASSVGGSSYEQYFGPGTRLTVT.